One T cell receptor beta chain is described in this entry. What it recognizes is unknown. A J-beta primer mix and a sample-barcoded 5' primer were used in a second PCR of roughly 6 to 12 cycles. Each sample provided no less than 2.5 million CDR3-containing paired-end reads. TCRdb analysed the 5' RACE reads with MiXCR anew, one entry per CDR3 protein. The repertoire holds around 1,500,000 distinct CDR3 sequences, with roughly 40% as singletons. This sample stems from a study of blood T cells in healthy people across ages. Findings and caveats of the study: Diversity was estimated from one million T cells, and these estimates were considered underestimates. Researchers report that TCR beta diversity correlated strongly with naive T cell percentage.

Donation came from healthy Caucasian individuals in Russia who were aged about 6 to 90. The sequenced material came from blood. The TCR was taken from a woman aged 18 to 35 in good health.

CDR3 DNA sequence: TGTGCCAGCAGCGTAGGGATCGGGGGCAATCAGCCCCAGCATTTT. It encodes CASSVGIGGNQPQHF. The chain carries TRBV2 and TRBJ1-5; D remains ambiguous. The V end was cut by 6 bases, the J end by 2 bases, with 14 bases between. CDR3 length: 15 residues. Per germline, CDR1 SNHLY and CDR2 FYNNEI.